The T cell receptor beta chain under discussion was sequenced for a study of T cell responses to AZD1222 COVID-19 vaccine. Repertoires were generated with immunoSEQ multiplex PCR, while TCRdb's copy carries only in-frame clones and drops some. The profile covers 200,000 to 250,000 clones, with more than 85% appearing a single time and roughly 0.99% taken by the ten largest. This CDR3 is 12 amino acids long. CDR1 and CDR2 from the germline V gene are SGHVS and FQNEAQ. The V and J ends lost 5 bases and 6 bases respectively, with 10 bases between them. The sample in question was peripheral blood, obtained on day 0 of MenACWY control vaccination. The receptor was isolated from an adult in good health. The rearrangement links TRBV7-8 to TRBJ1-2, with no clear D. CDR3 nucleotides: TGTGCCAGCAGCCCCGGGGATGATGGCTACACCTTC. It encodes CASSPGDDGYTF.